This passage covers 15 T cell receptor beta chains from one sample sequenced in a study of CD8 T cells in Susac syndrome. After extraction with the RNeasy kit, 0.5 to 1 ug of the RNA was reverse transcribed using random hexamers. TCRdb recomputed calls from the immunoSEQ multiplex PCR reads with MiXCR, one row per CDR3 protein. The repertoire has under 200,000 distinct CDR3 sequences, around 94% of them found once; the top ten carry about 0.13%. Sequenced: CD4+ T cells from PBMCs. Receptors originate from a human donor in good health.

This clonotype has only one observation. Written as DNA, the CDR3 is TGTGCCAGCAGGCAAAGATCCCGAAATTCACCCCTCCACTTT. Its translation: CASRQRSRNSPLHF. This chain uses TRBV6-2 or TRBV6-3 with TRBJ1-6; no reliable D call. The V gene's germline CDR1 is MNHEY and CDR2 SVGEGT. V was cut by 6 bases and J by 7 bases, with 13 bases left in between. This CDR3 contains 14 residues.

The chain couples TRBV30 to TRBJ1-1; D uncertain. This CDR3 is built from 13 residues. Per the germline V gene, CDR1 is GTSNPN and CDR2 is SVGIG (reference sequence). Trimming stripped 3 bases from V and 1 base from J, with 9 bases between. CDR3 sequence reads: CAWRVEANTEAFF. DNA for the CDR3: TGTGCCTGGAGAGTCGAGGCGAACACTGAAGCTTTCTTT.

The chain combines TRBV19 with TRBJ1-1; D ambiguous. CDR1 and CDR2 from the germline V gene are LNHDA and SQIVND (reference sequence). The CDR3 has 13 residues. V shed 6 bases and J shed 0 bases, with 8 bases lying between them. CDR3 sequence reads: CASREGMNTEAFF. CDR3 nucleotides: TGTGCCAGTAGGGAGGGCATGAACACTGAAGCTTTCTTT.

The V call is TRBV4-3, the J call TRBJ2-5; D is possibly TRBD2 (6 bases). CDR1 and CDR2 (germline): LGHNA, YSLEER. The germline V and J ends were trimmed by 5 bases and 4 bases, with 14 bases remaining between them. The CDR3 loop spans 14 amino acids. CDR3: CASSSYAGGETQYF. In nucleotides, the CDR3 is TGCGCCAGCAGCTCCTACGCCGGGGGAGAGACCCAGTACTTC.

The rearrangement joins TRBV27 to TRBJ2-7; 11 nucleotides align to TRBD1. Unmatched junction bases numbered 7, after V lost 6 bases and J lost 3 bases. Germline values: CDR1 MNHEY, CDR2 SMNVEV (reference sequence). The CDR3 covers 15 residues. The CDR3 here is CASRRQGTGGYEQYF. The CDR3 DNA is TGTGCCAGCAGGAGGCAGGGGACAGGGGGCTACGAGCAGTACTTC.

The V call is TRBV25-1, the J call TRBJ2-3, with D uncertain. V was trimmed by 3 bases and J by 4 bases, leaving 14 bases between them. The CDR3 is 15 residues long. Germline V gene sequence: CDR1 MGHDK, CDR2 SYGVNS. This CDR3 is CASSEAGKLADTQYF. CDR3 sequence (DNA): TGTGCCAGCAGTGAGGCTGGGAAGCTCGCAGATACGCAGTATTTT.

The V gene is TRBV28, the J gene TRBJ1-4; 8 bases line up with TRBD1. Unmatched junction bases numbered 6, after V lost 1 base and J lost 5 bases. Germline CDR1 reads MDHEN; CDR2 reads SYDVKM. The CDR3 contains 16 residues. Here the CDR3 DNA reads TGTGCCAGCAGTTTATTTCGCGGGGACAGGAATGAAAAACTGTTTTTT. Its translation: CASSLFRGDRNEKLFF.

This clonotype appeared a single time. The J gene is TRBJ2-7, the V gene TRBV20-1, with TRBD2 as a possible D gene (5 bases). CDR3 length: 14 residues. Germline V gene sequence: CDR1 DFQATT, CDR2 SNEGSKA (reference sequence). The V end was cut by 3 bases, the J end by 3 bases, with 15 bases between. CDR3 sequence reads: CSAREDPHDYEQYF. CDR3 bases: TGCAGTGCTAGGGAGGACCCCCACGACTACGAGCAGTACTTC.

The chain employs TRBV9 and TRBJ2-3, with D perhaps TRBD2 (5 bases). Germline V gives CDR1 SGDLS, CDR2 YYNGEE. CDR3 size: 12 residues. Trimming took off 7 bases at V and 3 bases at J, with 9 bases between the two ends. This chain's CDR3 is CASGEFTDTQYF. The CDR3 nucleotides are TGTGCCAGCGGGGAGTTTACAGATACGCAGTATTTT. Drawing the rest from reference TRBV9 and TRBJ2-3, the complete variable domain is DSGVTQTPKHLITATGQRVTLRCSPRSGDLSVYWYQQSLDQGLQFLIQYYNGEERAKGNILERFSAQQFPDLHSELNLSSLELGDSALYFCASGEFTDTQYFGPGTRLTVL.

The chain recombines TRBV20-1 with TRBJ1-5; 10 positions agree with TRBD1. Losses at the gene ends were 5 bases for V and 10 bases for J; bases not matched to a gene: 11. CDR3 length equals 14 residues. CDR1 is DFQATT and CDR2 is SNEGSKA in the germline V gene (reference sequence). The CDR3 spells CSALRDRGGLPQHF. DNA of the CDR3: TGCAGTGCTCTACGGGACAGGGGAGGTTTACCCCAGCATTTT.

The count of this clonotype is one. V and J are TRBV20-1 and TRBJ2-3, with 10 bases identical to TRBD2. Unmatched junction bases numbered 6, after V lost 2 bases and J lost 1 base. The germline gives CDR1 DFQATT, CDR2 SNEGSKA (reference sequence). This CDR3 has 16 residues. This CDR3 reads CSARTALAGGTDTQYF. The CDR3 region has the DNA TGCAGTGCTAGAACCGCCCTAGCGGGGGGCACAGATACGCAGTATTTT.

The rearrangement joins TRBV18 to TRBJ2-3, with D perhaps TRBD1 or TRBD2 (5 bases each). This CDR3 has 16 amino acids. Deletions cut 3 bases from V and 1 base from J, with 14 bases between. Germline V CDR1 and CDR2: KGHSH, LQKENI. The CDR3 is CASSPGPGRRTDTQYF. The CDR3 region has the DNA TGTGCCAGCTCACCGGGACCCGGACGACGCACAGATACGCAGTATTTT. The full variable domain, with the rest looked up from reference TRBV18 and TRBJ2-3, is NAGVMQNPRHLVRRRGQEARLRCSPMKGHSHVYWYRQLPEEGLKFMVYLQKENIIDESGMPKERFSAEFPKEGPSILRIQQVVRGDSAAYFCASSPGPGRRTDTQYFGPGTRLTVL.

The CDR3 is CASRNTGGNQPQHF. The CDR3 DNA is TGTGCCAGCCGGAACACAGGGGGCAATCAGCCCCAGCATTTT. The chain is built from TRBV27 and TRBJ1-5, with 7 bases matching TRBD1. With V trimmed by 8 bases and J by 2 bases, 6 bases remained unmatched. This CDR3 has 14 amino acids. CDR1 MNHEY and CDR2 SMNVEV come from the germline V gene (reference sequence).

This chain joins TRBV30 and TRBJ2-3, with 11 bases aligning to TRBD2. Trimming cost V 4 bases and J 5 bases; bases outside gene matches: 11. The CDR3 has 16 amino acids. The germline V gene encodes CDR1 GTSNPN and CDR2 SVGIG (reference sequence). The CDR3 region has the DNA TGTGCCTGGACTAGCGGGGGGCATCTGCGTAGAGATACGCAGTATTTT. Its translation is CAWTSGGHLRRDTQYF.

CDR3 sequence reads: CASSYVGDGYTF. CDR3 nucleotides: TGTGCCAGCAGTTACGTCGGGGATGGCTACACCTTC. The chain joins TRBV6-2 or TRBV6-3 to TRBJ1-2; D gene unclear. Trimming pared 2 bases from V and 6 bases from J, leaving 7 bases between. CDR3 length: 12 amino acids. Germline values: CDR1 MNHEY, CDR2 SVGEGT.